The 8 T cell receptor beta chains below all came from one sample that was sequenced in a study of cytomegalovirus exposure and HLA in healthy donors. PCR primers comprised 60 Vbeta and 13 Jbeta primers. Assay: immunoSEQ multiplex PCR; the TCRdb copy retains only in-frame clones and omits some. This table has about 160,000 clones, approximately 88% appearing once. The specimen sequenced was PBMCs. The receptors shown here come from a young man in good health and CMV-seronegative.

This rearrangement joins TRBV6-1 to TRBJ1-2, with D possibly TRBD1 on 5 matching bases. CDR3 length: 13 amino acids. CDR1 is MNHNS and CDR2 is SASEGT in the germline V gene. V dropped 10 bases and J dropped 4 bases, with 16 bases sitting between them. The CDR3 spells CAKSRQWVYGYTF. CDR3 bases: TGTGCCAAGAGCAGACAGTGGGTCTATGGCTACACCTTC.

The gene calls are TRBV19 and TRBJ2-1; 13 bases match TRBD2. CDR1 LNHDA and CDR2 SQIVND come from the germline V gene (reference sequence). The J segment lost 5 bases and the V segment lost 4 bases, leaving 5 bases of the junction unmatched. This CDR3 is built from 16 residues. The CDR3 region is CASSKSGTSGNNEQFF. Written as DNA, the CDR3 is TGTGCCAGTAGTAAATCCGGGACTAGCGGGAACAATGAGCAGTTCTTC.

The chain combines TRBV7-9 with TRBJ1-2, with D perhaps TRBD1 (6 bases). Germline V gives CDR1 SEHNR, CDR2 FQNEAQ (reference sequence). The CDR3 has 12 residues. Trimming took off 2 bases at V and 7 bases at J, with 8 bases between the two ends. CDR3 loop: CASSLSGAGYTF. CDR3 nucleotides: TGTGCCAGCAGCTTATCAGGGGCTGGCTACACCTTC.

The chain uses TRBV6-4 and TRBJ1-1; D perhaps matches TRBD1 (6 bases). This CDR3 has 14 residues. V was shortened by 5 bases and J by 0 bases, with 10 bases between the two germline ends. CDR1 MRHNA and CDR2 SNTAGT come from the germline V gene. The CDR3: CASSPDRLNTEAFF. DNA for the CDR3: TGTGCCAGCAGTCCGGACAGACTGAACACTGAAGCTTTCTTT.

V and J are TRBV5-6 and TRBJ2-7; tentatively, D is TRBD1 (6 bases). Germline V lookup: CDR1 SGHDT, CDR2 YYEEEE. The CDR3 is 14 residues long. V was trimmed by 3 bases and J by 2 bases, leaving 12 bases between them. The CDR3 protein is CASSSDRRTYEQYF. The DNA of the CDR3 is TGTGCCAGCAGCTCTGACAGGAGGACCTACGAGCAGTACTTC.

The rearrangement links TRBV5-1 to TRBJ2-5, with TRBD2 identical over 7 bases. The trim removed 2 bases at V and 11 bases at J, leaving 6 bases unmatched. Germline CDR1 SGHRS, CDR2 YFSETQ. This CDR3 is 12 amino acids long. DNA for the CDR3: TGCGCCAGCAGCTTTGGATCGCGGGAGCAGTACTTC. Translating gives CASSFGSREQYF.

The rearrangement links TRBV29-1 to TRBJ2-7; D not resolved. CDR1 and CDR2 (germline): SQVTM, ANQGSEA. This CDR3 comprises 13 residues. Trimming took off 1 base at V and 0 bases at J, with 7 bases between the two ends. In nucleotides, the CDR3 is TGCAGCGTTGAAGCACCGGTCTCCTACGAGCAGTACTTC. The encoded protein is CSVEAPVSYEQYF.

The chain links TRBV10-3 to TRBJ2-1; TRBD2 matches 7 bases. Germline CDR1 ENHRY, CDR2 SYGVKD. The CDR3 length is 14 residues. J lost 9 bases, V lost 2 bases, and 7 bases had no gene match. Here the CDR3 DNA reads TGTGCCATCAGTGAGCGGGGAGGGTCAGGTGAGCAGTTCTTC. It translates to CAISERGGSGEQFF.